Each of the 29 T cell receptor beta chains below was sequenced from the same sample in a study of OX40 agonist ivuxolimab in advanced cancers. Some clones are missing from TCRdb's copy, which holds only in-frame ones; the method was immunoSEQ multiplex PCR. The sample has about 69,000 clones, roughly 87% seen once. The sample consisted of CD4+ or CD8+ T cells sorted from blood, taken in a trial of the OX40 agonist ivuxolimab. Every receptor here comes from an adult with an advanced solid tumor such as melanoma, head and neck, liver or kidney cancer.

This clone was found a few times. The chain couples TRBV29-1 to TRBJ1-2; no firm D call. Germline V CDR1 and CDR2: SQVTM, ANQGSEA. The V and J ends lost 1 base and 7 bases respectively, with 13 bases between them. The CDR3 spans 13 residues. In nucleotides, the CDR3 is TGCAGCGTTGAAGTTCCGGCGACGACTGGCTACACCTTC. Amino acids: CSVEVPATTGYTF.

This clone was recorded only once. The chain has TRBV27 and TRBJ1-1; tentative D call: TRBD1 (5 bases). Germline values: CDR1 MNHEY, CDR2 SMNVEV (reference sequence). This CDR3 comprises 15 residues. V lost 6 bases to trimming and J lost 2 bases, with 16 bases between them. The CDR3 here is CASSRTPTVNTEAFF. The CDR3 nucleotides are TGTGCCAGCAGCCGAACCCCGACAGTAAACACTGAAGCTTTCTTT.

The chain uses TRBV11-3 and TRBJ2-1; 8 bases fit TRBD2. The CDR3 sequence is 15 residues long. Per germline, CDR1 SGHNT and CDR2 YENEEA. The V gene end was trimmed by 3 bases and the J gene end by 9 bases; junction bases not matched to a gene: 10. CDR3 nucleotides: TGTGCCAGCAGCTTGGAATCGGGACTAGTCCTTGAGCAGTTCTTC. Translated, it gives CASSLESGLVLEQFF.

CDR3 in amino acids: CASSIDWQGAYEQYF. The CDR3 bases are TGTGCCAGTAGTATAGATTGGCAGGGAGCCTACGAGCAGTACTTC. The rearrangement uses TRBV19 and TRBJ2-7; D is tentatively TRBD1 or TRBD2 (5 bases each). From germline, CDR1 is LNHDA and CDR2 SQIVND (reference sequence). Trimming stripped 0 bases from V and 2 bases from J, with 11 bases between. The CDR3 is 15 amino acids.

This chain connects TRBV7-9 to TRBJ1-2, with a weak D call TRBD1 (5 bases). Trimming cost V 3 bases and J 8 bases, with 10 bases left between them. The CDR3 contains 12 residues. CDR1 is SEHNR and CDR2 is FQNEAQ in the germline V gene (reference sequence). CDR3 coding DNA: TGTGCCAGCAGCTTTAGGGGTGGCGGCTACACCTTC. Translation: CASSFRGGGYTF.

This sequence joins TRBV9 and TRBJ1-2; a weak D match, TRBD1 (6 bases). CDR1 is SGDLS and CDR2 is YYNGEE in the germline V gene. The CDR3 consists of 12 residues. V was pared by 0 bases and J by 6 bases, with 6 bases between. The CDR3 loop reads CASSVAGDGYTF. In nucleotides, the CDR3 is TGTGCCAGCAGCGTAGCAGGGGATGGCTACACCTTC. Together with reference TRBV9 and TRBJ1-2, the CDR3 gives the full variable domain: DSGVTQTPKHLITATGQRVTLRCSPRSGDLSVYWYQQSLDQGLQFLIQYYNGEERAKGNILERFSAQQFPDLHSELNLSSLELGDSALYFCASSVAGDGYTFGSGTRLTVV.

The V and J genes are TRBV19 and TRBJ2-1, with TRBD1 matching 7 bases. The CDR3 has 15 amino acids. Germline CDR1 reads LNHDA; CDR2 reads SQIVND (reference sequence). Trimming at V came to 3 bases and at J to 6 bases, leaving 8 bases not matched to a gene. The CDR3 sequence is CASSISGGGLNEQFF. DNA for the CDR3: TGTGCCAGTAGTATTTCAGGGGGTGGGCTCAATGAGCAGTTCTTC. Combining the CDR3 with reference TRBV19 and TRBJ2-1 gives the whole variable domain DGGITQSPKYLFRKEGQNVTLSCEQNLNHDAMYWYRQDPGQGLRLIYYSQIVNDFQKGDIAEGYSVSREKKESFPLTVTSAQKNPTAFYLCASSISGGGLNEQFFGPGTRLTVL.

The J gene is TRBJ1-5, the V gene TRBV19; D not resolved. The CDR3 sequence is 16 residues long. The V end lost 6 bases, the J end lost 0 bases, and 15 bases lay between the germline ends. Germline lookup yields CDR1 LNHDA and CDR2 SQIVND (reference sequence). In DNA form, the CDR3 reads TGTGCCAGTAGCCCGGGAAACTCTTATAGCAATCAGCCCCAGCATTTT. Encoded protein: CASSPGNSYSNQPQHF.

The CDR3 protein is CASSIRGRNQPQHF. The CDR3 coding sequence is TGTGCCAGTAGTATCCGGGGGCGCAATCAGCCCCAGCATTTT. The chain is built from TRBV19 and TRBJ1-5; TRBD1 might be the D (6 bases). Germline CDR1 LNHDA, CDR2 SQIVND (reference sequence). V shed 3 bases and J shed 2 bases, with 8 bases lying between them. This CDR3 region has 14 residues.

The chain carries TRBV5-1 and TRBJ2-7; 8 nucleotides line up with TRBD1. This CDR3 contains 15 residues. Per the germline V gene, CDR1 is SGHRS and CDR2 is YFSETQ. J gave up 6 bases and V 4 bases, and 12 bases lay outside the gene matches. The CDR3: CASSHAPDRAGEQYF. DNA for the CDR3: TGCGCCAGCAGCCACGCCCCGGACAGGGCAGGCGAGCAGTACTTC.

Written as DNA, the CDR3 is TGTGCCAGTAGTACCCCGGGACAGAACTATGGCTACACCTTC. Translated: CASSTPGQNYGYTF. This chain connects TRBV19 to TRBJ1-2, with 7 bases lining up with TRBD1. The CDR3 is made up of 14 amino acids. Per the germline V gene, CDR1 is LNHDA and CDR2 is SQIVND (reference sequence). J lost 2 bases, V lost 4 bases, and 4 bases had no gene match. Variable domain in full (rest from reference TRBV19 and TRBJ1-2): DGGITQSPKYLFRKEGQNVTLSCEQNLNHDAMYWYRQDPGQGLRLIYYSQIVNDFQKGDIAEGYSVSREKKESFPLTVTSAQKNPTAFYLCASSTPGQNYGYTFGSGTRLTVV.

This clone was seen a single time. This sequence joins TRBV7-2 and TRBJ1-3; D gene unclear. The ends were cut back, 1 base at V and 0 bases at J, with 16 bases in the middle. This CDR3 is 18 amino acids long. Germline lookup yields CDR1 SGHTA and CDR2 FQGNSA. This chain's CDR3 is CASSLESIGIRSGNTIYF. The CDR3 DNA reads as TGTGCCAGCAGCTTAGAATCGATCGGGATCCGCTCTGGAAACACCATATATTTT.

The chain combines TRBV5-4 with TRBJ2-2, with 8 bases identical to TRBD1. CDR3 length: 13 amino acids. V dropped 7 bases and J dropped 5; count of bases not matched to a gene: 4. Per the germline V gene, CDR1 is SGHNT and CDR2 is YYREEE (reference sequence). The CDR3 here is CASRQGSTGELFF. CDR3 nucleotides: TGTGCCAGCCGACAGGGGTCTACCGGGGAGCTGTTTTTT.

J is TRBJ1-1 and V is TRBV9, with D unclear. The germline gives CDR1 SGDLS, CDR2 YYNGEE. The CDR3 has 14 residues. V was clipped by 1 base and J by 1 base, with 8 bases between them. CDR3 protein: CASSVSGPNTEAFF. The DNA of the CDR3 is TGTGCCAGCAGCGTAAGCGGGCCGAACACTGAAGCTTTCTTT.

This clone was seen a single time. The CDR3 DNA is TGTGCCAGTCAGGAAAACAGGGGGGAGTTCTACGAGCAGTACTTC. The encoded protein is CASQENRGEFYEQYF. The chain is built from TRBV18 and TRBJ2-7; 8 nucleotides align to TRBD1. In germline, CDR1 is KGHSH, CDR2 LQKENI. This CDR3 is 15 amino acids long. V was clipped by 9 bases and J by 3 bases; unmatched bases: 13.

V and J are TRBV9 and TRBJ2-3, with 8 nucleotides matching TRBD2. The CDR3 is 15 residues long. CDR1 is SGDLS and CDR2 is YYNGEE in the germline V gene. The trim removed 10 bases at V and 3 bases at J, leaving 13 bases unmatched. The chain's CDR3 is CAGTRGAGETDTQYF. The DNA of the CDR3 is TGTGCCGGAACCAGAGGAGCGGGGGAAACAGATACGCAGTATTTT.

This chain connects TRBV9 to TRBJ2-2; tentative D call: TRBD1 (6 bases). With 3 bases removed from V and 4 bases from J, the gap between germline ends came to 13 bases. The CDR3 has 15 amino acids. Germline CDR1 and CDR2: SGDLS and YYNGEE. CDR3 amino acids: CASSGSGAFTGELFF. CDR3 nucleotide sequence: TGTGCCAGCAGCGGATCAGGGGCTTTCACCGGGGAGCTGTTTTTT. The full variable domain, its missing parts supplied by reference TRBV9 and TRBJ2-2, is DSGVTQTPKHLITATGQRVTLRCSPRSGDLSVYWYQQSLDQGLQFLIQYYNGEERAKGNILERFSAQQFPDLHSELNLSSLELGDSALYFCASSGSGAFTGELFFGEGSRLTVL.

The V gene is TRBV27, the J gene TRBJ2-7; no clear D. Trimming stripped 7 bases from V and 3 bases from J, with 16 bases between. Per germline, CDR1 MNHEY and CDR2 SMNVEV (reference sequence). The CDR3 totals 14 residues. This CDR3 is CASIRALVGYEQYF. CDR3 sequence (DNA): TGTGCCAGCATAAGGGCGCTAGTAGGCTACGAGCAGTACTTC.

The genes are TRBV6-1 and TRBJ1-5; D is undetermined. Trimming removed 6 bases from V and 3 bases from J, with 12 bases in between. The V gene's germline CDR1 is MNHNS and CDR2 SASEGT. The CDR3 length is 14 residues. This CDR3 reads CASRDGYANQPQHF. CDR3 nucleotide sequence: TGTGCCAGCAGGGACGGGTATGCCAATCAGCCCCAGCATTTT.

This sequence joins TRBV2 and TRBJ2-7; either TRBD1 or TRBD2 may supply D (5 bases each). This CDR3 region has 14 residues. Deletions cut 6 bases from V and 6 bases from J, with 18 bases between. Germline V gene data show CDR1 as SNHLY and CDR2 as FYNNEI. The DNA of the CDR3 is TGTGCCAGCAGCGGTCTACCCCGGGGCCCCGAGCAGTACTTC. Translating gives CASSGLPRGPEQYF.

The chain uses TRBV28 and TRBJ1-1; 9 nucleotides match TRBD1. Germline lookup yields CDR1 MDHEN and CDR2 SYDVKM. This CDR3 is built from 15 residues. Trimming removed 4 bases from V and 5 bases from J; junction bases left unmatched: 8. CDR3 sequence (DNA): TGTGCCAGCAGTTCCGGGACAGGGTTTAGGACTGAAGCTTTCTTT. Protein: CASSSGTGFRTEAFF.

The chain employs TRBV7-3 and TRBJ2-3; maybe TRBD1 (6 bases). Trimming shortened V by 5 bases and J by 0 bases, and 9 bases separated the two germline ends. This CDR3 is 14 amino acids long. Germline values: CDR1 SGHTA, CDR2 FQGTGA. This CDR3 is CASSTGPSTDTQYF. The CDR3 region has the DNA TGTGCCAGCAGCACAGGGCCTAGCACAGATACGCAGTATTTT.

This CDR3 is CAIQQGIYGYTF. The CDR3 DNA reads as TGTGCCATCCAACAGGGGATCTATGGCTACACCTTC. This chain joins TRBV6-1 and TRBJ1-2; 7 positions agree with TRBD1. V shed 10 bases and J 4 bases; nucleotides not matched to a gene: 6. The CDR3 runs to 12 residues. The germline gives CDR1 MNHNS, CDR2 SASEGT.

The CDR3 nucleotides are TGTGCCAGCAGCCCACAGGGGCAAGCTTTCTACGAGCAGTACTTC. Its protein product is CASSPQGQAFYEQYF. The chain joins TRBV7-9 to TRBJ2-7; 7 bases line up with TRBD1. This CDR3 has 15 amino acids. From germline, CDR1 is SEHNR and CDR2 FQNEAQ (reference sequence). V shed 5 bases, J shed 3 bases, and the junction held 10 bases outside the gene matches. Variable domain in full (rest from reference TRBV7-9 and TRBJ2-7): DTGVSQNPRHKITKRGQNVTFRCDPISEHNRLYWYRQTLGQGPEFLTYFQNEAQLEKSRLLSDRFSAERPKGSFSTLEIQRTEQGDSAMYLCASSPQGQAFYEQYFGPGTRLTVT.

This clone showed up just a few times. The rearrangement joins TRBV2 to TRBJ2-7; no clear D gene. Germline CDR1 and CDR2: SNHLY and FYNNEI. Trimming shortened V by 4 bases and J by 4 bases, and 8 bases separated the two germline ends. The CDR3 contains 12 residues. The CDR3 coding sequence is TGTGCCAGCAGTGTACTGAGTTACGAGCAGTACTTC. Encoded protein: CASSVLSYEQYF.

The rearrangement uses TRBV5-1 and TRBJ1-5; D gene unclear. V lost 4 bases to trimming and J lost 5 bases, with 10 bases between them. This CDR3 has 13 amino acids. Germline V gene sequence: CDR1 SGHRS, CDR2 YFSETQ. CDR3 in DNA: TGCGCCAGCAGCGCGACTCCTGATCAGCCCCAGCATTTT. Its translation: CASSATPDQPQHF.

The genes are TRBV5-4 and TRBJ2-5; D perhaps matches TRBD2 (6 bases). Germline V gene data show CDR1 as SGHNT and CDR2 as YYREEE (reference sequence). With 0 bases removed from V and 4 bases from J, the gap between germline ends came to 10 bases. This CDR3 has 14 residues. CDR3 coding DNA: TGTGCCAGCAGCTTGGAACCAGCGGGAGAGACCCAGTACTTC. Translation: CASSLEPAGETQYF.

The chain has TRBV28 and TRBJ2-7, with D uncertain. The CDR3 is made up of 12 amino acids. Trimming shortened V by 3 bases and J by 6 bases, and 9 bases separated the two germline ends. Germline loops: CDR1 MDHEN, CDR2 SYDVKM. The CDR3 DNA reads TGTGCCAGCAGTTTCCGCCAGTCCGAGCAGTACTTC. Translating gives CASSFRQSEQYF.

The V and J genes are TRBV5-4 and TRBJ2-1; D may be TRBD2 (6 bases). V was trimmed by 6 bases and J by 2 bases, leaving 18 bases between them. CDR3 length equals 16 residues. Germline CDR1 and CDR2: SGHNT and YYREEE (reference sequence). CDR3 coding DNA: TGTGCCAGCACCGATAAAACGGGAGCTCCCTACAATGAGCAGTTCTTC. This translates into CASTDKTGAPYNEQFF.